The 20 T cell receptor beta chains presented below share a single source sample, sequenced in a study of blood T cells in healthy people across ages. A sample-barcoded 5' primer and a J-beta primer mix were used in a second PCR of roughly 7 to 11 cycles. TCRdb re-derived calls from the 5' RACE reads in MiXCR, one entry per CDR3 protein. The repertoire holds around 780,000 distinct CDR3 sequences, with around 25% as singletons. The same sample was also used in a study of T cells of mothers and their children.

Sequencing used blood. The origin of the receptors is a boy between 5 and 17 years old in good health.

The chain combines TRBV7-3 with TRBJ2-1; 11 bases fit TRBD2. There are 15 residues in the CDR3. The germline V gene encodes CDR1 SGHTA and CDR2 FQGTGA. V lost 6 bases and J lost 7; bases outside the gene matches: 8. The chain's CDR3 is CASRPTSGSVNEQFF. CDR3 in DNA: TGTGCCAGCAGACCAACTAGCGGGAGTGTGAATGAGCAGTTCTTC.

Only a few counts were recorded for this clonotype. The chain employs TRBV5-1 and TRBJ2-5; either TRBD1 or TRBD2 may supply D (5 bases each). The CDR3 runs to 14 residues. The germline V gene encodes CDR1 SGHRS and CDR2 YFSETQ. V was cut by 2 bases and J by 1 base, with 9 bases left in between. The CDR3 region is CASSFRDAQETQYF. The CDR3 DNA reads TGCGCCAGCAGCTTCCGGGACGCCCAAGAGACCCAGTACTTC.

This chain links TRBV7-2 with TRBJ2-5, with D possibly being TRBD1 (5 bases). The CDR3 contains 16 residues. V was pared by 3 bases and J by 4 bases, with 18 bases between. Looked up from germline, CDR1 is SGHTA and CDR2 is FQGNSA. CDR3 nucleotides: TGTGCCAGCAGCTTCCTGAATGGGCAGGGTAGAGAGACCCAGTACTTC. Its protein product is CASSFLNGQGRETQYF.

The V and J genes are TRBV5-1 and TRBJ2-1, with D possibly matching TRBD1 (5 bases). The closer fit of TRBJ2-7 to the DNA end suggests the J call may be wrong. The CDR3 contains 13 residues. Germline V CDR1 and CDR2: SGHRS, YFSETQ. CDR3 protein: CASRRTSSYEQYF. Written as DNA, the CDR3 is TGCGCCAGCAGACGGACATCATCCTACGAGCAGTACTTC.

This clonotype showed up just a few times. The CDR3 sequence is CASRAGTLNTGELFF. The CDR3 DNA reads as TGTGCCAGCAGGGCCGGGACTCTTAACACCGGGGAGCTGTTTTTT. The V and J genes are TRBV28 and TRBJ2-2, with a tentative D call TRBD2 (6 bases). Germline V lookup: CDR1 MDHEN, CDR2 SYDVKM. Trimming shortened V by 6 bases and J by 2 bases, and 13 bases separated the two germline ends. CDR3 length: 15 residues.

This chain links TRBV10-2 with TRBJ2-2; D may be TRBD2 (6 bases). The CDR3 loop spans 12 amino acids. Germline V gene sequence: CDR1 WSHSY, CDR2 SAAADI. The V gene lost 8 bases and the J gene lost 7 bases, with 11 bases spanning the gap. CDR3 residues: CASAGGNGELFF. DNA of the CDR3: TGCGCCAGCGCCGGAGGGAACGGGGAGCTGTTTTTT.

Of note for this clonotype: The junction departs from the called germline gene at one end, perhaps through a read error. The chain employs TRBV5-1 and TRBJ1-1; TRBD1 aligns across 11 bases. This CDR3 has 17 residues. Germline CDR1 reads SGHRS; CDR2 reads YFSETQ. DNA of the CDR3: TGCGCCAGCAGCTTCACCCGGGACAGGGGGATGAACGCTGAAGCTTTCTTT. Its translation is CASSFTRDRGMNAEAFF.

This clonotype has only a few counts. This sequence joins TRBV5-1 and TRBJ2-5; possible D gene TRBD1, 5 bases. Trimming pared 3 bases from V and 4 bases from J, leaving 13 bases between. Per the germline V gene, CDR1 is SGHRS and CDR2 is YFSETQ. The length of the CDR3 is 14 residues. This chain's CDR3 is CASSWNQGPETQYF. CDR3 bases: TGCGCCAGCAGCTGGAATCAGGGCCCAGAGACCCAGTACTTC.

This clonotype was observed a handful of times. V and J are TRBV9 and TRBJ1-5, with a weak D call TRBD1 (6 bases). Looked up from germline, CDR1 is SGDLS and CDR2 is YYNGEE. The germline V and J ends were trimmed by 4 bases and 6 bases, with 11 bases remaining between them. The CDR3 is made up of 13 amino acids. The DNA for the CDR3 is TGTGCCAGCAGCAGGGGGGGGATTCAGCCCCAGCATTTT. The encoded protein is CASSRGGIQPQHF.

This clonotype appeared a few times. The V and J genes are TRBV27 and TRBJ2-7; possibly TRBD1 for D (6 bases). The CDR3 covers 16 residues. V lost 3 bases to trimming and J lost 1 base, with 16 bases between them. Germline V gene data show CDR1 as MNHEY and CDR2 as SMNVEV (reference sequence). The CDR3 here is CASSFSAGVRSYEQYF. The CDR3 nucleotides are TGTGCCAGCAGTTTCTCGGCAGGGGTAAGGTCCTACGAGCAGTACTTC.

The J gene is TRBJ2-3, the V gene TRBV7-2, with D possibly matching TRBD2 (5 bases). The CDR3 consists of 15 residues. Trimming removed 7 bases from V and 3 bases from J, with 17 bases in between. Looked up from germline, CDR1 is SGHTA and CDR2 is FQGNSA. CDR3 residues: CASTKFGVGTDTQYF. Here the CDR3 DNA reads TGTGCCAGCACCAAGTTCGGGGTCGGGACAGATACGCAGTATTTT.

The V and J genes are TRBV12-3 or TRBV12-4 and TRBJ2-5, with D possibly matching TRBD1 (5 bases). Trimming stripped 6 bases from V and 1 base from J, with 12 bases between. The CDR3 is 14 amino acids. The DNA for the CDR3 is TGTGCCAGCAGCGCCCGACAGACCCAAGAGACCCAGTACTTC. It codes for CASSARQTQETQYF.

This clonotype appeared a few times. The rearrangement uses TRBV12-3 or TRBV12-4 and TRBJ1-5; D perhaps matches TRBD1 (5 bases). This CDR3 has 16 residues. The germline V and J ends were trimmed by 6 bases and 3 bases, with 18 bases remaining between them. The CDR3 sequence is CASSAGTRHFNQPQHF. The CDR3 nucleotides are TGTGCCAGCAGCGCAGGGACGAGGCATTTCAATCAGCCCCAGCATTTT.

This clonotype was detected a few times. V and J are TRBV18 and TRBJ2-5, with unresolved D. The J call is doubtful: the DNA matches TRBJ2-7 better. This CDR3 is built from 14 residues. Looked up from germline, CDR1 is KGHSH and CDR2 is LQKENI. As DNA, the CDR3 is TGTGCCACCTCTCCGGGCTTTAGCTCCTACGAGCAGTACTTC. This encodes CATSPGFSSYEQYF.

This clonotype was detected only a few times. The chain has TRBV10-1 and TRBJ2-7; 9 bases map to TRBD2. J was trimmed by 2 bases and V by 8 bases; bases with no gene match: 10. Germline V gene sequence: CDR1 WNHNN, CDR2 SYGVQD (reference sequence). The CDR3 is made up of 15 amino acids. The CDR3 nucleotides read TGCGCCAGCTCCTCTAAGCGGGGGGCGACCTACGAGCAGTACTTC. Its translation: CASSSKRGATYEQYF.

With respect to this clonotype: At one of its ends the junction is not consistent with the germline gene, which may arise from a read error. This chain uses TRBV4-1 with TRBJ2-1; TRBD2 aligns across 10 bases. The germline gives CDR1 MGHRA, CDR2 YSYEKL. The CDR3 spans 15 residues. CDR3 residues: CASSQELAGYNGQFF. The CDR3 DNA reads as TGCGCCAGCAGCCAAGAACTAGCGGGGTACAATGGGCAGTTCTTC.

This clonotype was counted between two and nine times. The J gene is TRBJ2-3, the V gene TRBV6-4; D is unclear. The V end lost 3 bases, the J end lost 6 bases, and 10 bases lay between the germline ends. CDR1 is MRHNA, CDR2 SNTAGT, per germline. The CDR3 is 13 amino acids. The CDR3 spells CASSESGRDTQYF. DNA for the CDR3: TGTGCCAGCAGTGAGTCAGGAAGGGATACGCAGTATTTT.

The rearrangement uses TRBV19 and TRBJ1-2; D is uncertain. The CDR3 consists of 12 residues. Germline CDR1 LNHDA, CDR2 SQIVND (reference sequence). V gave up 5 bases and J gave up 4 bases, with 8 bases separating them. CDR3: CASSRRTYGYTF. The CDR3 DNA is TGTGCCAGTAGTCGTCGGACCTATGGCTACACCTTC.

This clonotype was recorded a few times. The chain joins TRBV12-5 to TRBJ1-1; D is uncertain. In germline, CDR1 is LGHNT, CDR2 FRNRAP. Trimming removed 2 bases at V and 6 bases at J, with 7 bases between. This CDR3 is built from 12 residues. The CDR3, as DNA: TGTGCTAGTGGTTTGATTGCACCTGAAGCTTTCTTT. Protein: CASGLIAPEAFF.

J is TRBJ2-2 and V is TRBV6-1, with D unclear. The CDR3 covers 15 residues. The ends were cut back, 5 bases at V and 4 bases at J, with 14 bases in the middle. CDR1 is MNHNS, CDR2 SASEGT, per germline. CDR3 loop: CASSQEPHSTGELFF. The CDR3 DNA reads as TGTGCCAGCAGTCAGGAACCACATAGCACCGGGGAGCTGTTTTTT.